This T cell receptor (beta chain) was recovered during a study of blood T cells in healthy people across ages (dated by TCRdb to between 2015 and 2016). About the study as a whole: In model experiments, roughly one uniquely barcoded TCR beta cDNA molecule per two T cells was captured by template switching. Using deep sequencing normalized with unique cDNA molecular identifiers, the study measured how TCR beta repertoire diversity changes with age. Two additional independent replicas of 1 million unique cDNA reads from the same blood draw were analyzed for two donors (one aged 18 to 30 and one aged 80 or older). The donors were divided into four age groups: young (average roughly 15 years), middle-aged (about 39), aged (about 62) and long-lived (about 84). The investigation overall reported the following: Estimates of total diversity based on one million sequenced T cells were considered lower bounds and underestimates. A strong correlation was found between observed TCR beta diversity and the percentage of naive T cells measured by flow cytometry. Because profiling used bulk unsorted PBMCs, naive and antigen-experienced compartments could not be compared conclusively. Compared with the aged group, more naive CD4+ T cells, fewer expanded clones and increased TCR diversity were shown by the long-lived group, suggesting age selection. Observed TCR beta diversity per million T cells fell roughly linearly with age, and a significant reduction was already apparent by age about 43. Because the CMV infection status of the donors was unknown, age-related changes in expanded clonotypes may potentially have been confounded.

Systemically healthy Caucasian individuals from Russia, 39 in total and aged about 6 to 95 years, were included as donors. About 10 milliliters of peripheral blood were collected from each donor into EDTA-treated Vacutainer tubes. PBMCs were isolated by Ficoll-Paque density-gradient centrifugation, with at least 7 million obtained per sample. Total RNA was extracted from PBMCs with Trizol reagent, with at least 6 micrograms obtained per sample. Naive CD45RAhigh/CD27high T cell percentages were measured by flow cytometry on a PBMC aliquot from every donor. About this clonotype itself: Which antigen it targets is not known. No base quality values were provided; no much bigger clone lies one nucleotide off.

Library method: 5' RACE. Sequencing was carried out with an Illumina HiSeq 2500. The second PCR ran for roughly 7 to 11 cycles and used a J-beta primer mix along with a sample-barcoded 5' primer. A unique molecular identifier was introduced onto each TCR beta cDNA molecule by a template-switch 5' adaptor carrying 12 random nucleotides. Each sample yielded at least 2.5 million CDR3-containing paired-end reads. The Mint cDNA synthesis kit, primed by a TRBC-specific oligonucleotide, was used to synthesize first-strand cDNA from all RNA. Following uracil-DNA glycosylase treatment, a first 18-cycle PCR with universal primers M1SS and BC2_uni_R was performed on all cDNA. Processing in the source paper ran as follows. Normalization of each sample was performed by random selection of 1 million high-quality reads, each carrying a distinct molecular identifier. Reads sharing molecular identifiers were discarded rather than binned into consensus sequences. MiTCR, set to a Q25 quality threshold and the strictest error-elimination algorithm, was used for CDR3 identification, clonotype clustering and error correction. A nonparametric unseen species model with Euler transformation was used to estimate a lower bound on total TCR beta diversity. TCRdb itself trimmed the public reads at Q25 with fastp, ran MiXCR and retained productive beta chains. CDR3 protein duplicates are merged, each entry listing the most common genes and DNA. TCRdb's processing, not the authors', yielded these V and J calls. Here the sample has under 1,100,000 distinct CDR3 sequences; less than 25% occur a single time. The top ten constitute approximately 0.75% of the sample.

The same data also went into a second study, on T cells of mothers and their children. As described in the second report: Donors were nine systemically healthy Caucasian individuals: three mothers and their six children. cDNA synthesis used all of the extracted RNA, with approximately 1.6 ug of RNA in each 15 ul reaction. In the second PCR, the M1S primer introduced both the sample barcodes and 2-4 random nucleotides. Over 8 million TCR beta CDR3 reads came from each mother, compared with about 3 million reads from each child. Thymic selection similarly shapes TCR recombination output in related and unrelated pairs, with minor effect from inherited differences. Related mother-child pairs always showed normalized repertoire overlap that was slightly higher than in unrelated mother-child pairs, though the difference was never significant. No persistent microchimeric T cell clones were found, with a detection sensitivity of approximately 100 clones per million clonotypes. Deep NGS was used in the study to compare the TCR beta repertoires of mothers and children and to look for features that separate related mother-child pairs from unrelated individuals. Mothers averaged approximately 41 +/- 4 years of age and children averaged about 12 +/- 4 years. After adapters were ligated using NEBNext reagents, the libraries underwent 100+100 nt paired-end sequencing on an Illumina HiSeq 2000. To prevent cross-contamination, the mother and child libraries were prepared one month apart and sequenced in separate runs. Each donor had between about 450,000 and 2,100,000 distinct TCR beta clonotypes identified. Naive TCR beta clonotypes were estimated from low-frequency clonotypes matched to each donor's FACS-determined naive share, without sorting.

The TCR was taken from a girl aged 2 to 10 in good health. Sequencing was carried out using blood.

In nucleotide form, the sequence is TGTGCCAGCAGCTCCAGGGGGCGATTGCAAGAGACCCAGTACTTC. This codes for CASSSRGRLQETQYF. The chain is assembled from TRBV7-2 and TRBJ2-5; 8 bases in the junction line up with TRBD1. The CDR3 covers 15 residues, taking in both the cysteine and the phenylalanine. Just the 45-base CDR3 DNA is kept, in frame starting at base 1. Clipping removes 4 bases from V and 2 bases from J, with 6 as the unmatched junction base count. The germline V gene yields SGHTA for CDR1 and FQGNSA for CDR2.